The clone carrying this T cell receptor beta chain showed up many times. These data are taken from a study of T cell repertoires in cytomegalovirus infection. The germline CDR1 and CDR2 sequences are SGHDN and FVKESK. CDR3 length: 17 amino acids. V shed 3 bases, J shed 0 bases, and the junction held 10 bases outside the gene matches. TCRdb re-called the reads with MiXCR, one entry per CDR3 protein. The sample shows some 180,000 distinct CDR3 sequences, approximately 9.7% of them seen only once. This receptor was taken from a human donor in good health (CMV status not recorded). Some clones in this sample may be carry-over from other donors' samples. Material for sequencing was PBMCs. The chain employs TRBV14 and TRBJ2-5; 7 bases line up with TRBD1. DNA for the CDR3: TGTGCCAGCAGCCAGGTGCATGGGGACAGATACCAAGAGACCCAGTACTTC. Protein product: CASSQVHGDRYQETQYF. Variable domain in full (rest from reference TRBV14 and TRBJ2-5): EAGVTQFPSHSVIEKGQTVTLRCDPISGHDNLYWYRRVMGKEIKFLLHFVKESKQDESGMPNNRFLAERTGGTYSTLKVQPAELEDSGVYFCASSQVHGDRYQETQYFGPGTRLLVL.